Listed here is a single T cell receptor beta chain. Its cognate antigen is unknown. One junction end does not reproduce the germline sequence, and a read error may be involved. The study ran its PCR with 60 Vbeta and 13 Jbeta primers. Repertoires were generated with immunoSEQ multiplex PCR, while TCRdb's copy carries only in-frame clones and drops some. The table records about 120,000 clones, 60% to 80% of them present only once. These data belong to a study of cytomegalovirus exposure and HLA in healthy donors. General study findings and limits: An analysis was carried out later, and it reportedly showed fewer N-insertions in an Asian-associated ancestry cluster than the roughly 670-donor mean. Among TCR beta chains, those listed as cytomegalovirus-associated numbered about 150.

Unrecorded immune exposure was likely among donors, who were nominally healthy when sampled. Sequencing input: PBMCs. This receptor was taken from a man under 40 in good health and CMV-seronegative.

CDR3 residues: CASSPLRTPPQIF. In nucleotides, the CDR3 is TGTGCCAGCAGCCCCCTCCGGACTCCCCCACAGATCTTC. The genes are TRBV14 and TRBJ2-1, with D perhaps matching TRBD2 (5 bases). CDR3 length equals 13 residues. From germline, CDR1 is SGHDN and CDR2 FVKESK.